This T cell receptor beta chain was sequenced for a study of blood T cell repertoires in COVID-19. Concerning this clone: Compared with germline, one end of the junction differs, possibly owing to a read error.

The table came from immunoSEQ multiplex PCR; TCRdb's copy has only in-frame clones and leaves some out. The sample has about 340,000 clones; 80% to 90% are singletons. The participants were between roughly 18 and 89 years old and came from about two dozen US areas. CDR1 is MDHEN, CDR2 SYDVKM, per germline. The CDR3 is 11 residues long. The sample taken for sequencing was PBMCs or T cells enriched from blood (not recorded which). The gene calls are TRBV28 and TRBJ2-3; maybe TRBD1 (6 bases). This sequence originates from a woman in her forties with acute COVID-19. The CDR3 loop reads CASSLRGHGSF. Written as DNA, the CDR3 is TGTGCCAGCAGTTTAAGGGGACATGGTTCATTT.